A selection of T cell receptor beta chains follows, all from one sample in a study of blood T cell repertoires in COVID-19. Here immunoSEQ multiplex PCR was the method, and the copy in TCRdb shows in-frame clones only, minus some. The sample yields some 340,000 clones, around 83% seen once. Material: peripheral blood. These receptors originate from a man younger than 40 with active or convalescent COVID-19. CDR3s include the opening cysteine and the closing phenylalanine or tryptophan. A D gene is named only where the DNA matches it firmly. The listing skips clone size in some rows; elsewhere it reads once, few, many or a size class.

J gene,D gene,clone size,V gene,CDR3 protein,CDR3 DNA
TRBJ2-7,TRBD2,.,TRBV7-6,CASSIISAGGQEQYF,TGTGCCAGCAGCATAATTTCAGCGGGGGGGCAGGAGCAGTACTTC
TRBJ1-5,TRBD1,.,TRBV7-6,CASSLTGDQPQHF,TGTGCCAGCAGCCTAACAGGGGATCAGCCCCAGCATTTT
TRBJ2-2,TRBD1,.,TRBV7-6,CASSHYRGRSYTGELFF,TGTGCCAGCAGCCATTACAGGGGCCGATCTTACACCGGGGAGCTGTTTTTT
TRBJ1-3,.,.,TRBV10-3,CAISERGHPSGNTIYF,TGTGCCATCAGTGAAAGGGGACACCCCTCTGGAAACACCATATATTTT
TRBJ2-1,TRBD2,.,TRBV4-1,CASSPSLAGNYYNEQFF,TGCGCCAGCAGCCCGAGTCTAGCGGGGAACTATTACAATGAGCAGTTCTTC
TRBJ2-5,.,few,TRBV10-2,CASSALTRGETQYF,TGCGCCAGCTCGGCCCTTACTAGAGGGGAGACCCAGTACTTC
TRBJ1-4,.,.,TRBV5-1,CASSLSWAATNEKLFF,TGCGCCAGCAGCTTGAGTTGGGCCGCAACTAATGAAAAACTGTTTTTT
TRBJ1-4,TRBD1,.,TRBV15,CATSGRGTANEKLFF,TGTGCCACCAGCGGAAGGGGGACAGCTAATGAAAAACTGTTTTTT
TRBJ1-5,.,.,TRBV15,CATSRVGLQPQHF,TGTGCCACCAGCAGAGTCGGACTTCAGCCCCAGCATTTT
TRBJ1-5,.,once,TRBV28,CASSRNQGNQPQHF,TGTGCCAGCAGTAGGAATCAGGGGAATCAGCCCCAGCATTTT
TRBJ1-4,.,.,TRBV5-1,CASSRTGGAGEKLFF,TGCGCCAGCAGCCGGACGGGGGGCGCAGGTGAAAAACTGTTTTTT
TRBJ2-7,.,.,TRBV14,CASSHYRVVPSYEQYF,TGTGCCAGCTCCCACTACAGGGTCGTTCCTTCCTACGAGCAGTACTTC
TRBJ2-7,.,.,TRBV11-2,CASSLETGSYEQYF,TGTGCCAGCAGCTTAGAAACGGGTTCCTACGAGCAGTACTTC
TRBJ1-1,TRBD1,.,TRBV7-2,CASSYNRGGTEAFF,TGTGCCAGCAGCTACAACAGGGGTGGAACTGAAGCTTTCTTT
TRBJ1-2,TRBD1,.,TRBV7-9,CASSVGQNYGYTF,TGTGCCAGCAGCGTGGGACAGAACTATGGCTACACCTTC
TRBJ2-1,.,.,TRBV5-1,CASSLAQIPYNEQFF,TGCGCCAGCAGCTTGGCCCAAATCCCCTACAATGAGCAGTTCTTC
TRBJ2-7,.,.,TRBV6-2/TRBV6-3,CASSLLADRGEQYF,TGTGCCAGCAGCCTACTAGCGGACAGGGGCGAGCAGTACTTC
TRBJ1-2,TRBD1,once,TRBV30,CAWSAGGGYTF,TGTGCCTGGAGTGCAGGGGGTGGCTACACCTTC
TRBJ1-3,.,.,TRBV18,CASSLNSDTSGNTIYF,TGTGCCAGCTCACTGAACAGTGATACCTCTGGAAACACCATATATTTT
TRBJ2-5,TRBD1,.,TRBV5-8,CASSRTGLKETQYF,TGTGCCAGCAGTCGGACAGGGCTAAAAGAGACCCAGTACTTC
TRBJ1-1,TRBD1,.,TRBV5-6,CASSNRHRGLGTEAFF,TGTGCCAGCAGCAATCGTCACAGGGGGCTGGGCACTGAAGCTTTCTTT
TRBJ2-7,TRBD2,once,TRBV11-1,CASSLRTSGTYEQYF,TGTGCCAGCAGCTTACGGACTAGCGGTACCTACGAGCAGTACTTC
TRBJ1-5,.,few,TRBV19,CASREVPNQPQHF,TGTGCCAGTAGAGAGGTTCCCAATCAGCCCCAGCATTTT
TRBJ2-7,.,.,TRBV7-8,CASSSVLDSGYEQYF,TGTGCCAGCAGCTCTGTGTTGGACAGCGGTTACGAGCAGTACTTC
TRBJ2-7,TRBD1,once,TRBV6-5,CASRDPRTGENEQYF,TGTGCCAGCAGAGACCCAAGGACAGGGGAGAACGAGCAGTACTTC
TRBJ2-7,TRBD2,.,TRBV6-5,CASRGSGTYEQYF,TGTGCCAGCAGGGGGAGCGGGACCTACGAGCAGTACTTC
TRBJ2-3,TRBD1,.,TRBV4-3,CASSLRTGVDTDTQYF,TGCGCCAGCAGCCTCCGGACAGGGGTTGACACAGATACGCAGTATTTT
TRBJ2-1,.,.,TRBV7-3,CASSTFLRAEQFF,TGTGCCAGCAGCACATTCTTGCGAGCGGAGCAGTTCTTC
TRBJ1-2,TRBD1,.,TRBV6-5,CASRGDSSANGYTF,TGTGCCAGCAGAGGGGACAGTAGCGCCAATGGCTACACCTTC
TRBJ1-4,.,.,TRBV7-2,CASSLGGRSNEKLFF,TGTGCCAGCAGCTTAGGTGGTCGGTCGAATGAAAAACTGTTTTTT
TRBJ2-5,TRBD1,few,TRBV5-6,CASSLGNRGSQYF,TGTGCCAGCAGCTTGGGAAACAGGGGTTCCCAGTACTTC
TRBJ1-2,.,.,TRBV21-1,CASSKRGRGFGGYTF,TGTGCCAGCAGCAAACGGGGCAGGGGGTTCGGTGGCTACACCTTC
TRBJ2-2,.,.,TRBV29-1,CSVGEGAGELFF,TGCAGCGTTGGGGAGGGGGCCGGGGAGCTGTTTTTT
TRBJ2-3,.,.,TRBV9,CASSVEVGVADTQYF,TGTGCCAGCAGCGTAGAGGTGGGAGTGGCAGATACGCAGTATTTT
TRBJ1-2,.,.,TRBV12-3/TRBV12-4,CASSWRQIYGYTF,TGTGCCAGCAGTTGGCGACAAATCTATGGCTACACCTTC
TRBJ2-5,.,.,TRBV7-2,CASSPGGGAGTQYF,TGTGCCAGCAGCCCCGGTGGTGGCGCGGGGACCCAGTACTTC
TRBJ2-1,.,.,TRBV5-8,CASSLAGRTYNEQFF,TGTGCCAGCAGCCTCGCAGGGAGGACCTACAATGAGCAGTTCTTC
TRBJ1-3,.,.,TRBV2,CASSEGAGNTIYF,TGTGCCAGCAGTGAGGGAGCTGGAAACACCATATATTTT
TRBJ1-5,TRBD1,.,TRBV27,CASSLGTGNQPQHF,TGTGCCAGCAGCCTTGGGACAGGGAATCAGCCCCAGCATTTT
TRBJ2-5,TRBD2,.,TRBV11-2,CASSLDLAGGPETQYF,TGTGCCAGCAGCTTAGATCTAGCGGGGGGGCCGGAAACCCAGTACTTC
TRBJ1-1,TRBD1,.,TRBV13,CASSFSRGQGETEAFF,TGTGCCAGCAGCTTTTCGCGGGGACAGGGGGAGACTGAAGCTTTCTTT
TRBJ2-3,.,.,TRBV9,CASSVEGSGTDTQYF,TGTGCCAGCAGCGTAGAGGGTAGCGGCACAGATACGCAGTATTTT
TRBJ1-2,.,.,TRBV9,CASSGSPRRDYGYTF,TGTGCCAGCAGCGGGTCGCCCCGGAGGGATTATGGCTACACCTTC
TRBJ1-5,.,.,TRBV21-1,CASIRHRTANQPQHF,TGTGCCAGCATCCGACACCGGACAGCGAATCAGCCCCAGCATTTT
TRBJ1-6,TRBD1,.,TRBV11-2,CASSLAGTGGTPLHF,TGTGCCAGCAGCTTAGCCGGGACAGGAGGTACACCCCTCCACTTT
TRBJ2-1,TRBD2,.,TRBV11-2,CASSPHHGLAGYNEQFF,TGTGCCAGCAGCCCCCACCATGGACTAGCGGGGTACAATGAGCAGTTCTTC
TRBJ1-4,.,.,TRBV6-1,CASSDPSGGEKLFF,TGTGCCAGCAGTGACCCTTCAGGAGGGGAAAAACTGTTTTTT
TRBJ2-5,TRBD2,.,TRBV4-2,CASSQETGGEETQYF,TGTGCCAGCAGCCAAGAAACGGGGGGGGAAGAGACCCAGTACTTC
TRBJ2-5,.,.,TRBV18,CASSPRQGRGETQYF,TGTGCCAGCTCACCGAGGCAGGGGAGAGGAGAGACCCAGTACTTC
TRBJ2-3,TRBD2,.,TRBV4-3,CASSRQRPRPSGGLDTQYF,TGCGCCAGCAGCCGTCAAAGGCCCCGCCCTAGCGGGGGGTTAGATACGCAGTATTTT
TRBJ1-5,.,.,TRBV27,CASSSRGNQPQHF,TGTGCCAGCAGTTCTCGGGGGAATCAGCCCCAGCATTTT
TRBJ2-2,.,.,TRBV25-1,CASSDVGRGLFF,TGTGCCAGCAGTGACGTCGGAAGGGGGCTGTTTTTT